The rows below give T cell receptor beta chains drawn from one sample of a study of T cell repertoires in cytomegalovirus infection. TCRdb re-called the reads through MiXCR, storing one row per CDR3 protein. The sample holds a few hundred thousand distinct CDR3 sequences, more than 8% seen once. The sequenced sample was PBMCs. The origin of the receptors is a human donor in good health (CMV status not recorded). Some clones in this sample may be carry-over from other donors' samples. CDR3s include the opening cysteine and the closing phenylalanine or tryptophan. The D gene is left open where the match is weak. The size field is filled for only some rows; it gives once, few, many or a size class.

d_gene,abundance,v_gene,j_gene,len,CDR3nt,CDR3aa
TRBD1,few,TRBV24-1,TRBJ2-1,14,TGTGCCACCTCAGACAGGGGGGGCCCCAATGAGCAGTTCTTC,CATSDRGGPNEQFF
TRBD1,few,TRBV6-2/TRBV6-3,TRBJ2-7,14,TGTGCCAGCAGTCGCCTAGGACAGGGCTACGAGCAGTACTTC,CASSRLGQGYEQYF
-,-,TRBV2,TRBJ2-5,15,TGTGCCAGCAGTGCGGAAGGGGTTGGAGGGGAGACCCAGTACTTC,CASSAEGVGGETQYF
-,many,TRBV7-3,TRBJ2-5,13,TGTGCCAGCAGCTGGGGACACCAAGAGACCCAGTACTTC,CASSWGHQETQYF
-,many,TRBV7-2,TRBJ2-2,15,TGTGCCAGCAGCTTAGGCTCGGGAAACACCGGGGAGCTGTTTTTT,CASSLGSGNTGELFF
TRBD1,many,TRBV7-2,TRBJ2-2,15,TGTGCCAGCAGCTTGAGGACAGGGGATACCGGGGAGCTGTTTTTT,CASSLRTGDTGELFF
TRBD2,few,TRBV12-3/TRBV12-4,TRBJ2-5,16,TGTGCCAGCAGTTCTCGACTAGCGGCATCTCAAGAGACCCAGTACTTC,CASSSRLAASQETQYF
-,-,TRBV7-7,TRBJ2-5,14,TGTGCCAGCAGCTTAACCGGGGGTCCTGAGACCCAGTACTTC,CASSLTGGPETQYF
-,-,TRBV7-9,TRBJ1-1,11,TGTGCCAGCAGCCGGTCCGATAAAGCTTTCTTT,CASSRSDKAFF
TRBD1,many,TRBV7-2,TRBJ2-4,16,TGTGCCAGCAGCTTAGCGGACAGGGGGCCCAAAAACATTCAGTACTTC,CASSLADRGPKNIQYF
-,-,TRBV7-9,TRBJ1-5,14,TGTGCCAGCAGCACTGGGAGTAGCAATCAGCCCCAGCATTTT,CASSTGSSNQPQHF
-,-,TRBV11-1,TRBJ2-1,13,TGTGCCAGCAGCCTGTCACGATTAAATGAGCAGTTCTTC,CASSLSRLNEQFF
TRBD2,many,TRBV7-9,TRBJ2-3,14,TGTGCCAGCAGCTTAGCGGCTAGCGGAGATACGCAGTATTTT,CASSLAASGDTQYF
-,many,TRBV7-9,TRBJ2-5,14,TGTGCCAGCAGCTTAACAGGACTCCAAGAGACCCAGTACTTC,CASSLTGLQETQYF
-,few,TRBV5-6,TRBJ2-1,16,TGTGCCAGCAGCTTGGTCGGGGCCTCAGCCTACAATGAGCAGTTCTTC,CASSLVGASAYNEQFF
-,-,TRBV7-8,TRBJ2-2,17,TGTGCCAGCAGCTTACCGGCGGTTACCTCGAACACCGGGGAGCTGTTTTTT,CASSLPAVTSNTGELFF
-,many,TRBV28,TRBJ1-4,16,TGTGCCAGCATCACCGGGCAGGGATTAACTAATGAAAAACTGTTTTTT,CASITGQGLTNEKLFF
-,few,TRBV7-9,TRBJ2-3,14,TGTGCCAGCAGCCCGGGACCGCCGCTAGATACGCAGTATTTT,CASSPGPPLDTQYF
-,-,TRBV29-1,TRBJ2-2,11,TGCAGCGTTGGAGTGAGCGGGGAGCTGTTTTTT,CSVGVSGELFF
-,many,TRBV7-3,TRBJ1-1,14,TGTGCCAGCAGCCAACGTGACACAAACACTGAAGCTTTCTTT,CASSQRDTNTEAFF
TRBD1,many,TRBV7-8,TRBJ1-3,20,TGTGCCAGCAGCTTAGACCGAACCTCCGCGACAGGGGAGTTAGTTGACACCATATATTTT,CASSLDRTSATGELVDTIYF
-,many,TRBV10-2,TRBJ1-1,12,TGCGCCAGCAGTGAGCGACAGTTTGAAGCTTTCTTT,CASSERQFEAFF
TRBD1,-,TRBV6-1,TRBJ1-5,16,TGTGCCAGCAGGAAGCAGGGGGCCGTCGGCAATCAGCCCCAGCATTTT,CASRKQGAVGNQPQHF
-,once,TRBV24-1,TRBJ2-1,16,TGTGCCACCAGTGATCCCAGGGGACGCACCTACAATGAGCAGTTCTTC,CATSDPRGRTYNEQFF
-,few,TRBV7-8,TRBJ1-5,14,TGTGCCAGCAGCTTAGACTCTCTGGATCAGCCCCAGCATTTT,CASSLDSLDQPQHF
-,few,TRBV6-5,TRBJ2-2,15,TGTGCCAGCAGTTACTCGCGATGGGGAGACGGGGAGCTGTTTTTT,CASSYSRWGDGELFF